The 14 T cell receptor beta chains in this list originate from one sample, sequenced in a study of control samples from healthy donors and cancer patients. This table comes from immunoSEQ multiplex PCR, and its TCRdb copy is limited to in-frame clones, with some not included. The sample holds 150,000 to 200,000 clones; 91% are singletons and the top ten take about 1.6%. Sequencing was done on a sample of blood. Receptor source: a woman in her 30s in good health.

The V call is TRBV7-2, the J call TRBJ2-1; 16 nucleotides align to TRBD2. V shed 5 bases, J shed 6 bases, and the junction held 7 bases outside the gene matches. Per germline, CDR1 SGHTA and CDR2 FQGNSA. The CDR3 covers 17 residues. CDR3 amino acids: CASSAPGLAGGSNEQFF. The DNA of the CDR3 is TGTGCCAGCAGCGCCCCGGGACTAGCGGGAGGGTCCAATGAGCAGTTCTTC.

The chain's CDR3 is CASSQGTNTGELFF. CDR3 DNA: TGTGCCAGCAGCCAGGGTACGAACACCGGGGAGCTGTTTTTT. The chain combines TRBV4-2 with TRBJ2-2; no reliable D call. The germline V gene encodes CDR1 LGHNA and CDR2 YNFKEQ. Trimming cost V 3 bases and J 0 bases, with 5 bases left between them. The CDR3 contains 14 residues.

V is TRBV19 and J is TRBJ1-5; 8 bases are shared with TRBD1. V lost 7 bases, J lost 4 bases, and 6 bases stayed unmatched. CDR3 length: 14 amino acids. The germline V gene encodes CDR1 LNHDA and CDR2 SQIVND (reference sequence). The CDR3 nucleotides are TGTGCCAGTACCCCCTACAGGGGGAATCAGCCCCAGCATTTT. Translating it yields CASTPYRGNQPQHF.

The CDR3, as DNA: TGTGCCAGTAGTATAGGGCACAATGAGCAGTTCTTC. As protein: CASSIGHNEQFF. The chain uses TRBV19 and TRBJ2-1, with D uncertain. CDR3 length: 12 residues. Germline CDR1 and CDR2: LNHDA and SQIVND (reference sequence). V was shortened by 1 base and J by 5 bases, with 3 bases between the two germline ends.

The V call is TRBV7-6, the J call TRBJ1-2; weak D call: TRBD1 (6 bases). Germline V gene lookup returns CDR1 SGHVS and CDR2 FNYEAQ. V was trimmed by 7 bases and J by 2 bases, leaving 11 bases between them. The CDR3 spans 13 residues. The CDR3 sequence is CASTPGTNYGYTF. The CDR3 region has the DNA TGTGCCAGCACCCCCGGGACAAACTATGGCTACACCTTC.

V usage is TRBV18 and J usage is TRBJ1-1, with 7 bases identical to TRBD1. V lost 2 bases and J lost 0; bases outside the gene matches: 6. CDR3 length: 16 residues. In germline, CDR1 is KGHSH, CDR2 LQKENI. CDR3 amino acids: CASSPVITGVNTEAFF. The CDR3 coding sequence is TGTGCCAGCTCACCAGTAATTACAGGGGTGAACACTGAAGCTTTCTTT.

The V gene is TRBV19, the J gene TRBJ1-5, with TRBD1 identical over 7 bases. CDR1 is LNHDA, CDR2 SQIVND, per germline (reference sequence). This CDR3 region has 15 residues. The V gene end was trimmed by 3 bases and the J gene end by 6 bases; junction bases not matched to a gene: 8. The CDR3 spells CASSIAAGGTQPQHF. In DNA, the CDR3 is TGTGCCAGTAGTATTGCGGCAGGGGGTACTCAGCCCCAGCATTTT.

CDR3 nucleotides: TGCGCCAGCAGCCAACCCGGGACAGGGAGCACTGAAGCTTTCTTT. Amino acids: CASSQPGTGSTEAFF. The chain carries TRBV4-1 and TRBJ1-1; 9 bases line up with TRBD1. The germline V gene encodes CDR1 MGHRA and CDR2 YSYEKL. This CDR3 has 15 amino acids. Trimming removed 2 bases from V and 4 bases from J; junction bases left unmatched: 5.

This chain connects TRBV6-5 to TRBJ2-2; weak D call: TRBD1 (5 bases). The V and J ends lost 6 bases and 2 bases respectively, with 13 bases between them. This CDR3 is built from 15 residues. Per germline, CDR1 MNHEY and CDR2 SVGAGI. The CDR3 DNA sequence: TGTGCCAGCAGCGCTACACAGGTTAACACCGGGGAGCTGTTTTTT. It specifies CASSATQVNTGELFF.

This clone is a singleton in its sample. Other DNA sequences from this sample encode an identical CDR3 as well. The rearrangement uses TRBV7-2 and TRBJ1-4, with TRBD1 matching 7 bases. The V and J ends lost 1 base and 4 bases, in that order; junction bases with no gene match: 3. From germline, CDR1 is SGHTA and CDR2 FQGNSA. The CDR3 runs 15 residues. The CDR3 loop reads CASSLVGGVNEKLFF. CDR3 in DNA: TGTGCCAGCAGCTTAGTAGGGGGCGTTAATGAAAAACTGTTTTTT.

Written as DNA, the CDR3 is TGTGCCAGTAGTTCGGAAGGGCGCGGCGAGCAGTACTTC. The encoded protein is CASSSEGRGEQYF. This chain uses TRBV19 with TRBJ2-7, with D hard to call. V was shortened by 5 bases and J by 6 bases, with 14 bases between the two germline ends. The CDR3 runs to 13 residues. The germline V gene encodes CDR1 LNHDA and CDR2 SQIVND (reference sequence).

The rearrangement uses TRBV9 and TRBJ1-2, with D hard to call. Trimming stripped 3 bases from V and 1 base from J, with 10 bases between. The germline V gene encodes CDR1 SGDLS and CDR2 YYNGEE. The length of the CDR3 is 14 residues. This CDR3 reads CASSEGANNYGYTF. CDR3 in DNA: TGTGCCAGCAGCGAGGGAGCGAATAACTATGGCTACACCTTC.

This clone showed up just a few times. The chain carries TRBV7-2 and TRBJ1-2, with D possibly TRBD1 on 6 matching bases. The CDR3 has 13 amino acids. Germline V gene data show CDR1 as SGHTA and CDR2 as FQGNSA. Trimming left V 5 bases short and J 4 bases short, with 11 bases between. CDR3 region: CASSEQGTYGYTF. As DNA, the CDR3 is TGTGCCAGCAGCGAACAGGGTACCTATGGCTACACCTTC.

The chain recombines TRBV28 with TRBJ1-4, with D uncertain. In germline, CDR1 is MDHEN, CDR2 SYDVKM. Deletions cut 4 bases from V and 0 bases from J, with 12 bases between. The CDR3 is 16 amino acids. The CDR3: CASSYLGPATNEKLFF. CDR3 bases: TGTGCCAGCAGTTATCTAGGACCAGCAACTAATGAAAAACTGTTTTTT.